The next 5 T cell receptor beta chains were all read from a single sample in a study of T-cell memory formation after mild COVID-19 (dated by TCRdb to the early 2020s). Receptor amplification or capture employed 5' RACE. For sequencing, an Illumina NovaSeq 6000 was employed. Using fastp trimming at Q25 and MiXCR clonotype assembly, TCRdb reanalyzed the public sequencing data and kept in-frame beta chains. Here each entry gathers all rows of one CDR3 protein and keeps the most common genes and DNA. The sample table lists hundreds of thousands of distinct CDR3 sequences, more than 15% of them with a count of one. The leading ten clones occupy around 12% of the sample. Sequencing used PBMCs or a T cell subset sorted from them (not recorded which). The receptor set was obtained from an adult woman who had mild COVID-19 (a few samples of this study predate the infection). The sample titles of this study are shuffled in the database, so cell type and time point are left out; the donor was told from shared clones.

The chain couples TRBV7-9 to TRBJ2-1; possibly TRBD2 for D (6 bases). CDR3 size: 15 residues. Trimming removed 5 bases from V and 4 bases from J, with 15 bases in between. Germline V CDR1 and CDR2: SEHNR, FQNEAQ (reference sequence). The DNA of the CDR3 is TGTGCCAGCAGCGTCCACGGAGGGACGTACAATGAGCAGTTCTTC. It specifies CASSVHGGTYNEQFF. Drawing the rest from reference TRBV7-9 and TRBJ2-1, the complete variable domain is DTGVSQNPRHKITKRGQNVTFRCDPISEHNRLYWYRQTLGQGPEFLTYFQNEAQLEKSRLLSDRFSAERPKGSFSTLEIQRTEQGDSAMYLCASSVHGGTYNEQFFGPGTRLTVL.

This rearrangement joins TRBV6-6 to TRBJ1-1; D remains ambiguous. CDR3 size: 14 residues. Germline lookup yields CDR1 MNHNY and CDR2 SVGAGI (reference sequence). Between the trimmed V and J ends, which lost 6 bases and 1 base, there was a span of 12 bases. The CDR3: CASRYGRTNTEAFF. The CDR3, as DNA: TGTGCCAGCAGATATGGACGGACGAACACTGAAGCTTTCTTT.

This clonotype occurred a few times. The chain employs TRBV6-5 and TRBJ2-3; D perhaps matches TRBD2 (5 bases). Germline values: CDR1 MNHEY, CDR2 SVGAGI. The CDR3 runs to 13 residues. Trimming removed 7 bases from V and 0 bases from J, with 8 bases in between. The CDR3 protein is CASKRTSTDTQYF. The CDR3 DNA sequence: TGTGCCAGCAAAAGGACTAGCACAGATACGCAGTATTTT.

The chain links TRBV7-2 to TRBJ2-3, with TRBD2 matching over 10 bases. V lost 3 bases to trimming and J lost 10 bases; unmatched junction nucleotides: 10. CDR3 length equals 15 residues. Germline lookup yields CDR1 SGHTA and CDR2 FQGNSA. The CDR3 reads CASSFATAGGSSQYF. In nucleotides, the CDR3 is TGTGCCAGCAGCTTTGCGACAGCGGGGGGGAGTTCGCAGTATTTT.

The chain recombines TRBV5-1 with TRBJ2-1; TRBD2 matches 7 bases. J gave up 6 bases and V 1 base, and 7 bases lay outside the gene matches. Germline assignment: CDR1 SGHRS and CDR2 YFSETQ. The CDR3 consists of 15 residues. CDR3 sequence: CASSLLAGVSNEQFF. The CDR3 DNA reads as TGCGCCAGCAGCTTGTTGGCGGGAGTGAGCAATGAGCAGTTCTTC. The variable domain in full, completed from reference TRBV5-1 and TRBJ2-1, reads KAGVTQTPRYLIKTRGQQVTLSCSPISGHRSVSWYQQTPGQGLQFLFEYFSETQRNKGNFPGRFSGRQFSNSRSEMNVSTLELGDSALYLCASSLLAGVSNEQFFGPGTRLTVL.